These T cell receptor beta chains were read from a single sample in a study of cytomegalovirus exposure and HLA in healthy donors. Sequencing used immunoSEQ multiplex PCR; TCRdb keeps in-frame clones, though not all of them. The sample includes 220,000 or so clones, roughly 84% of them seen just once. The sequencing input was PBMCs. All receptors derive from a young woman in good health and CMV-seropositive. Both conserved end residues are part of each CDR3. Fields, in order: V gene, clone size, D gene, J gene, CDR3 DNA, CDR3 protein. A D gene is named only where the DNA matches it firmly. A row's size may be missing; if present it is once, few, many or a size class.

V: TRBV25-1
size: NA
D: NA
J: TRBJ2-1
DNA: TGTGCCAGCAGTTGGGACATCCCCTCTTACAATGAGCAGTTCTTC
CDR3: CASSWDIPSYNEQFF

V: TRBV28
size: NA
D: NA
J: TRBJ2-7
DNA: TGTGCCAGCAGTTTATCGGCAGGATGGTCGGGCGAGCAGTACTTC
CDR3: CASSLSAGWSGEQYF

V: TRBV9
size: NA
D: NA
J: TRBJ1-1
DNA: TGTGCCAGCAGCCCATCACCAGAAGCTTTCTTT
CDR3: CASSPSPEAFF

V: TRBV27
size: NA
D: NA
J: TRBJ1-4
DNA: TGTGCCAGCAGACGGGCACAGAATAATGAAAAACTGTTTTTT
CDR3: CASRRAQNNEKLFF

V: TRBV9
size: NA
D: NA
J: TRBJ2-2
DNA: TGTGCCAGCAGCGTATTGACCGATTCCGGGGAGCTGTTTTTT
CDR3: CASSVLTDSGELFF

V: TRBV18
size: NA
D: NA
J: TRBJ2-7
DNA: TGTGCCAGCTCAACCCGCCGAGCGGGTGGCTCCTACGAGCAGTACTTC
CDR3: CASSTRRAGGSYEQYF

V: TRBV4-1
size: NA
D: TRBD1
J: TRBJ1-1
DNA: TGCGCCAGCAGCCAAGTAGGGACAGTGAACACTGAAGCTTTCTTT
CDR3: CASSQVGTVNTEAFF

V: TRBV27
size: few
D: NA
J: TRBJ2-7
DNA: TGTGCCAGCAGTTCCCGACTATCCGAGCAGTACTTC
CDR3: CASSSRLSEQYF

V: TRBV7-9
size: few
D: NA
J: TRBJ1-5
DNA: TGTGCCAGCAGCTTGGGCCTTAATCAGCCCCAGCATTTT
CDR3: CASSLGLNQPQHF

V: TRBV29-1
size: NA
D: TRBD1
J: TRBJ2-6
DNA: TGCAGCGTCCCAGGACAGGGACTCTCTGGGGCCAACGTCCTGACTTTC
CDR3: CSVPGQGLSGANVLTF

V: TRBV7-9
size: NA
D: NA
J: TRBJ2-3
DNA: TGTGCCAGCAGCTGGACAGTCACAGATACGCAGTATTTT
CDR3: CASSWTVTDTQYF

V: TRBV7-8
size: NA
D: NA
J: TRBJ1-2
DNA: TGTGCCAGCAGCCCAAACGACCTTAACTATGGCTACACCTTC
CDR3: CASSPNDLNYGYTF

V: TRBV28
size: NA
D: TRBD1
J: TRBJ1-1
DNA: TGTGCCAGCAGTTTGGGAGCGGGGACAGGGTGGGACACTGAAGCTTTCTTT
CDR3: CASSLGAGTGWDTEAFF

V: TRBV19
size: NA
D: TRBD1
J: TRBJ1-2
DNA: TGTGCCACCTCGAACCGGGACAGGGCCCGCTATGGCTACACCTTC
CDR3: CATSNRDRARYGYTF

V: TRBV6-1
size: NA
D: NA
J: TRBJ1-3
DNA: TGTGCCAGCCAGTCCATCCACTCTGGAAACACCATATATTTT
CDR3: CASQSIHSGNTIYF

V: TRBV5-1
size: NA
D: NA
J: TRBJ2-7
DNA: TGCGCCAGCAGGGGGGGCTACGAGCAGTACTTC
CDR3: CASRGGYEQYF

V: TRBV27
size: NA
D: NA
J: TRBJ2-1
DNA: TGTGCCAGCAGTACAGGAGATGAGCAGTTCTTC
CDR3: CASSTGDEQFF

V: TRBV7-2
size: NA
D: NA
J: TRBJ2-7
DNA: TGTGCCAGCAGCTTAGTGGGCGGATTACACTACGAGCAGTACTTC
CDR3: CASSLVGGLHYEQYF

V: TRBV6-1
size: few
D: NA
J: TRBJ1-2
DNA: TGTGCCAGCAGTGCCAACTATGGCTACACCTTC
CDR3: CASSANYGYTF

V: TRBV7-2
size: NA
D: TRBD1
J: TRBJ1-1
DNA: TGTGCCAGCAGCTTAGCTTTGGGACAGCCGAACACTGAAGCTTTCTTT
CDR3: CASSLALGQPNTEAFF

V: TRBV10-1
size: NA
D: NA
J: TRBJ1-1
DNA: TGCGCCAGCAGTGCTCTCTCGCGAGCAGGGGCCATGAACACTGAAGCTTTCTTT
CDR3: CASSALSRAGAMNTEAFF

V: TRBV2
size: NA
D: NA
J: TRBJ2-2
DNA: TGTGCCAGCAGTCCAGGGGAATACACCGGGGAGCTGTTTTTT
CDR3: CASSPGEYTGELFF

V: TRBV11-3
size: NA
D: TRBD1
J: TRBJ2-2
DNA: TGTGCCAGCAGCCGGACAGGGCTTACCGGGGAGCTGTTTTTT
CDR3: CASSRTGLTGELFF

V: TRBV4-1
size: NA
D: NA
J: TRBJ2-4
DNA: TGCGCCAGCAGCCAAGAAGAGGGGAGTCGCGAAAACATTCAGTACTTC
CDR3: CASSQEEGSRENIQYF

V: TRBV11-3
size: NA
D: NA
J: TRBJ2-1
DNA: TGTGCCAGCAGCTTAGTGAGAGGGACGTTTGGCAATGAGCAGTTCTTC
CDR3: CASSLVRGTFGNEQFF

V: TRBV4-3
size: NA
D: TRBD2
J: TRBJ2-1
DNA: TGCGCCAGCAGCCAAAGGTTGCGGGAGAACTACAATGAGCAGTTCTTC
CDR3: CASSQRLRENYNEQFF

V: TRBV9
size: NA
D: NA
J: TRBJ1-2
DNA: TGTGCCAGCGGGGAAACTCCACACTATGGCTACACCTTC
CDR3: CASGETPHYGYTF

V: TRBV28
size: NA
D: TRBD1
J: TRBJ2-3
DNA: TGTGCCAGCAGCCCCTACGGGACAGGGAAAGGAGATACGCAGTATTTT
CDR3: CASSPYGTGKGDTQYF

V: TRBV5-4
size: NA
D: NA
J: TRBJ1-1
DNA: TGTGCCAGCAGCTTGAACCCGGACACTGAAGCTTTCTTT
CDR3: CASSLNPDTEAFF

V: TRBV6-5
size: few
D: NA
J: TRBJ1-5
DNA: TGTGCCAGCAGGGCCGCACAGGGCAGCAATCAGCCCCAGCATTTT
CDR3: CASRAAQGSNQPQHF

V: TRBV7-8
size: NA
D: NA
J: TRBJ2-5
DNA: TGTGCCAGCAGCTTATCCCCCCAGTACTTC
CDR3: CASSLSPQYF

V: TRBV6-6
size: NA
D: TRBD1
J: TRBJ1-1
DNA: TGTGCCAGCAGAGACCCGGGACAGGGGATGGGTACTGAAGCTTTCTTT
CDR3: CASRDPGQGMGTEAFF

V: TRBV28
size: NA
D: NA
J: TRBJ1-5
DNA: TGTGCCAGCAGTTCTCGTAGCAATCAGCCCCAGCATTTT
CDR3: CASSSRSNQPQHF

V: TRBV5-4
size: NA
D: NA
J: TRBJ2-5
DNA: TGTGCCAGCAGCCCGGGAATAGATGGGACCCAGTACTTC
CDR3: CASSPGIDGTQYF

V: TRBV19
size: few
D: TRBD1
J: TRBJ1-5
DNA: TGTGCCAGTAGTATTCAGGGGGGACCTAATCAGCCCCAGCATTTT
CDR3: CASSIQGGPNQPQHF

V: TRBV5-1
size: NA
D: NA
J: TRBJ2-1
DNA: TGCGCCAGCAGCTTGGAAGTCAAGTACAATGAGCAGTTCTTC
CDR3: CASSLEVKYNEQFF

V: TRBV6-5
size: few
D: NA
J: TRBJ2-7
DNA: TGTGCCAGCAGTTGGGGGACCGCCTACGAGCAGTACTTC
CDR3: CASSWGTAYEQYF

V: TRBV6-5
size: once
D: NA
J: TRBJ2-7
DNA: TGTGCCAGCAGTTACAGGCGGGACCTGACCTACGAGCAGTACTTC
CDR3: CASSYRRDLTYEQYF

V: TRBV29-1
size: NA
D: NA
J: TRBJ1-2
DNA: TGCAGCGTTCGACAGGAAGGCTATGGCTACACCTTC
CDR3: CSVRQEGYGYTF

V: TRBV11-2
size: NA
D: TRBD1
J: TRBJ2-5
DNA: TGTGCCAGCAGTTCACAGGGGCCCCAAGAGACCCAGTACTTC
CDR3: CASSSQGPQETQYF

V: TRBV2
size: NA
D: TRBD2
J: TRBJ2-3
DNA: TGTGCCAGCAGTTGGGGACTAGCGGGGGGTTTGGATACGCAGTATTTT
CDR3: CASSWGLAGGLDTQYF

V: TRBV6-5
size: NA
D: NA
J: TRBJ2-7
DNA: TGTGCCAGCACCCCAGCCCGGGACTTAACCTACGAGCAGTACTTC
CDR3: CASTPARDLTYEQYF

V: TRBV5-6
size: once
D: NA
J: TRBJ1-2
DNA: TGTGCCAGCAGTCCGCGGGACCGAGACTATGGCTACACCTTC
CDR3: CASSPRDRDYGYTF

V: TRBV7-2
size: NA
D: TRBD1
J: TRBJ2-7
DNA: TGTGCCAGCACCGAAGACCGGGACAGGGCTTACGTGCAGTACTTC
CDR3: CASTEDRDRAYVQYF

V: TRBV6-1
size: NA
D: TRBD1
J: TRBJ2-7
DNA: TGTGCCAGCAATCCCCCGGACAGGGTAGCCGAGCAGTACTTC
CDR3: CASNPPDRVAEQYF

V: TRBV7-2
size: NA
D: TRBD2
J: TRBJ2-1
DNA: TGTGCCAGCAGCTTAGTAGCGGGTATCCTCCGTGAGCAGTTCTTC
CDR3: CASSLVAGILREQFF